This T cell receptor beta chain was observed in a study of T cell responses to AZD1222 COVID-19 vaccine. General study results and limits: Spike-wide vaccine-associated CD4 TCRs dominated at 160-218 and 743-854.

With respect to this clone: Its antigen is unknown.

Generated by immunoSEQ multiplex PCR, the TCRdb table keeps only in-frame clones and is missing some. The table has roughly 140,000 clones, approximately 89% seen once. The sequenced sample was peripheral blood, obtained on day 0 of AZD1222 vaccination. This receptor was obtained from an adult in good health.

The CDR3 loop is CSVFPWGITDTQYF. In DNA form, the CDR3 reads TGCAGCGTTTTTCCTTGGGGTATAACAGATACGCAGTATTTT. The V and J genes are TRBV29-1 and TRBJ2-3; D unresolved. Trimming removed 5 bases from V and 3 bases from J, with 15 bases in between. This CDR3 has 14 amino acids. In germline, CDR1 is SQVTM, CDR2 ANQGSEA.